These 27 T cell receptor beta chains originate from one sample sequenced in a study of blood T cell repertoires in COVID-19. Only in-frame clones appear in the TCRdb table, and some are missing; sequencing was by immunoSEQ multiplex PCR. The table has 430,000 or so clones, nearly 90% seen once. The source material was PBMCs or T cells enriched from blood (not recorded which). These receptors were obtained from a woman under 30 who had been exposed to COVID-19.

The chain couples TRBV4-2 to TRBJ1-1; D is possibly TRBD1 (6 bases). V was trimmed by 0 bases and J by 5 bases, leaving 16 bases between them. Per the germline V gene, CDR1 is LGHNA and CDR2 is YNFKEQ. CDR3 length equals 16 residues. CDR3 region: CASSQDSGGLRTEAFF. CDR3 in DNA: TGTGCCAGCAGCCAAGATTCCGGGGGGCTACGAACTGAAGCTTTCTTT.

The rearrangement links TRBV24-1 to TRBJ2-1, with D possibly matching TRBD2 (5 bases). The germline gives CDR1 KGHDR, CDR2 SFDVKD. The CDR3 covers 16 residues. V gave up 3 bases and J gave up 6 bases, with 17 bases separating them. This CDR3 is CATSDPAKGDSNEQFF. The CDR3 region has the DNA TGTGCCACCAGTGATCCGGCTAAGGGAGACTCCAATGAGCAGTTCTTC.

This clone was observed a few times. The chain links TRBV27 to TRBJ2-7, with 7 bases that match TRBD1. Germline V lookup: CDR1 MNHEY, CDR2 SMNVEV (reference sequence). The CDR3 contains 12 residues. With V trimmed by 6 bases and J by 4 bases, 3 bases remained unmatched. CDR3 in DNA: TGTGCCAGCAGGACAGGGTTGTACGAGCAGTACTTC. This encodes CASRTGLYEQYF.

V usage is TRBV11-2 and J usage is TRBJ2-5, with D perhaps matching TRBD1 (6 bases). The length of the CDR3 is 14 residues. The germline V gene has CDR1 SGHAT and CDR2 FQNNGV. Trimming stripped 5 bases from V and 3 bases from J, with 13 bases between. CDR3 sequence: CASSPLEGEETQYF. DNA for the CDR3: TGTGCCAGCAGCCCCCTAGAGGGGGAAGAGACCCAGTACTTC.

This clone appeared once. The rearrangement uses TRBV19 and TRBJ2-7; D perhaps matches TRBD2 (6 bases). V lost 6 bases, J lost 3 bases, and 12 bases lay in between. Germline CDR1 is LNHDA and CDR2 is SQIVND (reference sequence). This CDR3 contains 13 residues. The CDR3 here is CASSPGLNYEQYF. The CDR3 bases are TGTGCCAGTAGCCCGGGACTGAACTACGAGCAGTACTTC.

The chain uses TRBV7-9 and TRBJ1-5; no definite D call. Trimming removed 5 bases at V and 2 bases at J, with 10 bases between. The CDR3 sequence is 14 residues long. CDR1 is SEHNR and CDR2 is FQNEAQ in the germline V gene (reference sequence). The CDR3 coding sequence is TGTGCCAGCAGCACAGCCTCGGGCAATCAGCCCCAGCATTTT. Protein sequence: CASSTASGNQPQHF. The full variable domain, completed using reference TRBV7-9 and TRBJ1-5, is DTGVSQNPRHKITKRGQNVTFRCDPISEHNRLYWYRQTLGQGPEFLTYFQNEAQLEKSRLLSDRFSAERPKGSFSTLEIQRTEQGDSAMYLCASSTASGNQPQHFGDGTRLSIL.

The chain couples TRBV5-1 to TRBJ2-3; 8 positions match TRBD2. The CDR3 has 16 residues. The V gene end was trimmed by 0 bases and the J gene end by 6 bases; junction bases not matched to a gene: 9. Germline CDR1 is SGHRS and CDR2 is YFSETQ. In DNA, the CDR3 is TGCGCCAGCAGCTTGGTGGGTACTAGCGGAGGGGATACGCAGTATTTT. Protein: CASSLVGTSGGDTQYF. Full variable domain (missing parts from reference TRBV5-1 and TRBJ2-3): KAGVTQTPRYLIKTRGQQVTLSCSPISGHRSVSWYQQTPGQGLQFLFEYFSETQRNKGNFPGRFSGRQFSNSRSEMNVSTLELGDSALYLCASSLVGTSGGDTQYFGPGTRLTVL.

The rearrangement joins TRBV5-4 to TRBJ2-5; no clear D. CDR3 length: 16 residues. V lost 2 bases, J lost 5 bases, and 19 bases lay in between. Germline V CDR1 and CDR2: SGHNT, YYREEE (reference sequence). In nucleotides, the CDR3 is TGTGCCAGCAGCTTTATTGGCTCCACCACGCGGGAGACCCAGTACTTC. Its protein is CASSFIGSTTRETQYF.

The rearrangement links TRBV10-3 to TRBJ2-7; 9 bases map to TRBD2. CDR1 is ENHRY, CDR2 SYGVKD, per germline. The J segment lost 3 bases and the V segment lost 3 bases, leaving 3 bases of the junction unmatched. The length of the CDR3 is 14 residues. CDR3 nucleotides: TGTGCCATCAGTGACGGTAGCGGGGGCTACGAGCAGTACTTC. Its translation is CAISDGSGGYEQYF.

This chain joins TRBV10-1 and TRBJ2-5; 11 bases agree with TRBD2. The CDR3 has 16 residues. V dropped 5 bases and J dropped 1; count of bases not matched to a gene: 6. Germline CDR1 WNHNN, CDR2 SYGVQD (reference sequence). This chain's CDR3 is CASSLGLAAPQETQYF. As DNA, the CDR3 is TGCGCCAGCAGTTTGGGACTAGCGGCCCCCCAAGAGACCCAGTACTTC.

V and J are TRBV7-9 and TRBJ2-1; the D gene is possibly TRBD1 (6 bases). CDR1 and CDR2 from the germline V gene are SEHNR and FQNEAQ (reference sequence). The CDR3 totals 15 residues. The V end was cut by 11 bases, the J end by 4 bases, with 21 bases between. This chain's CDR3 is CAGVDRQGYYNEQFF. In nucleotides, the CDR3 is TGTGCCGGGGTGGACCGGCAGGGGTATTACAATGAGCAGTTCTTC.

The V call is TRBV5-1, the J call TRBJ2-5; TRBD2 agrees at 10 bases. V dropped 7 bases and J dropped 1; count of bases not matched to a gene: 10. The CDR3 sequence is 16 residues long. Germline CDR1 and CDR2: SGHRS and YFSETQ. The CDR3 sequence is CASSMGTSALQETQYF. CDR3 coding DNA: TGCGCCAGCTCGATGGGGACTAGCGCCCTCCAAGAGACCCAGTACTTC. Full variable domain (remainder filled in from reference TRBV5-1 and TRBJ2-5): KAGVTQTPRYLIKTRGQQVTLSCSPISGHRSVSWYQQTPGQGLQFLFEYFSETQRNKGNFPGRFSGRQFSNSRSEMNVSTLELGDSALYLCASSMGTSALQETQYFGPGTRLLVL.

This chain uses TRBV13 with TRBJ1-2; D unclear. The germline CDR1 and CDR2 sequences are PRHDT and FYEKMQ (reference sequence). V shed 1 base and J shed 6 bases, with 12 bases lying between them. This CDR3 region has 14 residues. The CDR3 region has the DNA TGTGCCAGCAGCTTAGAGACGGGGATAGATGGCTACACCTTC. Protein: CASSLETGIDGYTF.

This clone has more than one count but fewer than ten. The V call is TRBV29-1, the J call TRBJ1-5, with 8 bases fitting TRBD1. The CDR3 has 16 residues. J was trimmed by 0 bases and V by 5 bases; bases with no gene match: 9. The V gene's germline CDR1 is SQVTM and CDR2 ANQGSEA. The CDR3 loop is CSVSMQGARSNQPQHF. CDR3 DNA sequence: TGCAGCGTTAGCATGCAGGGGGCGCGTAGCAATCAGCCCCAGCATTTT. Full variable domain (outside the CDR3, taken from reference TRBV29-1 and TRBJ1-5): SAVISQKPSRDICQRGTSLTIQCQVDSQVTMMFWYRQQPGQSLTLIATANQGSEATYESGFVIDKFPISRPNLTFSTLTVSNMSPEDSSIYLCSVSMQGARSNQPQHFGDGTRLSIL.

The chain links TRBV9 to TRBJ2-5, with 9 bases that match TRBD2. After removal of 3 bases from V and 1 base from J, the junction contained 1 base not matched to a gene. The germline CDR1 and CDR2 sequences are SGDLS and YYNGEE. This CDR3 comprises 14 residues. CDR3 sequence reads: CASSERGAQETQYF. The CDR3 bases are TGTGCCAGCAGCGAGCGGGGGGCCCAAGAGACCCAGTACTTC.

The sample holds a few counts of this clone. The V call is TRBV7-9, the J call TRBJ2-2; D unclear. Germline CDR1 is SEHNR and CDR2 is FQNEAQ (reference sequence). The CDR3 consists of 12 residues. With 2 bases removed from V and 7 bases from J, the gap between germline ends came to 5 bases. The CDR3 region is CASSLNGGELFF. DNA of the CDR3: TGTGCCAGCAGCTTAAACGGCGGGGAGCTGTTTTTT.

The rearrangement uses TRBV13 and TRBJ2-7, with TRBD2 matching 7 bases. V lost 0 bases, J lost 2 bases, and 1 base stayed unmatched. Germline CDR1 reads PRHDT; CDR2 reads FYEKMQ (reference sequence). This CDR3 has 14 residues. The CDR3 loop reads CASSLGRGAYEQYF. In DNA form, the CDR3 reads TGTGCCAGCAGCTTAGGTCGGGGGGCCTACGAGCAGTACTTC.

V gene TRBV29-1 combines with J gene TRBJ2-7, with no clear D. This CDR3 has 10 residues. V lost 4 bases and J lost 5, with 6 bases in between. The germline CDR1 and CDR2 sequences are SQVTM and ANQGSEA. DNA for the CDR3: TGCAGCGTTGGTGGAGACGAGCAGTACTTC. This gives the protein CSVGGDEQYF.

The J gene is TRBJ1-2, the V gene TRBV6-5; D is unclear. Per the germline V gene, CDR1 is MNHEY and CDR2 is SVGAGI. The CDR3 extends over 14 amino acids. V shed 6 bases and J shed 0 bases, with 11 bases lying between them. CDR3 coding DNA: TGTGCCAGCAGACTAGACGGAGCTAACTATGGCTACACCTTC. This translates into CASRLDGANYGYTF.

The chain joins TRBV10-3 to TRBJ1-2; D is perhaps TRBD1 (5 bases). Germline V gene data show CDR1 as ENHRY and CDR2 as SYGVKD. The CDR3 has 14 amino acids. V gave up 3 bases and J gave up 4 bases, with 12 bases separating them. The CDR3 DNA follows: TGTGCCATCAGTGACGGCCAGGGCGTCTATGGCTACACCTTC. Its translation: CAISDGQGVYGYTF.

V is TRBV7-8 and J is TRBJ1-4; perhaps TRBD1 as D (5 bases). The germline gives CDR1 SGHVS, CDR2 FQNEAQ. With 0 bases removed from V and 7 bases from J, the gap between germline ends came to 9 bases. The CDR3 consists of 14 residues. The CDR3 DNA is TGTGCCAGCAGCTTAGCGAGCGGGGGTGAAAAACTGTTTTTT. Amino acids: CASSLASGGEKLFF.

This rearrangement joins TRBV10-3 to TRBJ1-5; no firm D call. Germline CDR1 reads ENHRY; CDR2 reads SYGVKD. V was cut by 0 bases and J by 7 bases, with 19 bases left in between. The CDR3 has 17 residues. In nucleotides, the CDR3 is TGTGCCATCAGTGAGTCATTCCCCGTCGGGGTCGGGCAGCCCCAGCATTTT. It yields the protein CAISESFPVGVGQPQHF.

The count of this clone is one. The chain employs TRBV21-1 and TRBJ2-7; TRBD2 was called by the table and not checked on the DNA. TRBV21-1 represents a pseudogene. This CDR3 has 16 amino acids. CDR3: CASSKVPTSGTHSQYF. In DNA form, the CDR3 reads TGTGCCAGCAGCAAAGTCCCCACTAGCGGGACGCATTCGCAGTACTTC.

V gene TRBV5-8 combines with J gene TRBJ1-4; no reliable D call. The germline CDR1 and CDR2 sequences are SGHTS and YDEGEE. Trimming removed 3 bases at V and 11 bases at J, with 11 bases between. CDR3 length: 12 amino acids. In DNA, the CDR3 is TGTGCCAGCAGCTCCCGGGAATCCAAACTGTTTTTT. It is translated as CASSSRESKLFF.

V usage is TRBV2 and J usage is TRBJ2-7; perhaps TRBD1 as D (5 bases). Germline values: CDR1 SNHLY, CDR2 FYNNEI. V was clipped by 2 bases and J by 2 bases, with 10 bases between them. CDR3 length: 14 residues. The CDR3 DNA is TGTGCCAGCAGTGAACCACGGACAACCTACGAGCAGTACTTC. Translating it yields CASSEPRTTYEQYF.

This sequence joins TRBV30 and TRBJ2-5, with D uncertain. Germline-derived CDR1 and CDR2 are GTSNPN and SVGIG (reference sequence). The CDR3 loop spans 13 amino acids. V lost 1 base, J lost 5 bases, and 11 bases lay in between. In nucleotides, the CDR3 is TGTGCCTGGAGTGGAAATTTAGTCGAGACCCAGTACTTC. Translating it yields CAWSGNLVETQYF.

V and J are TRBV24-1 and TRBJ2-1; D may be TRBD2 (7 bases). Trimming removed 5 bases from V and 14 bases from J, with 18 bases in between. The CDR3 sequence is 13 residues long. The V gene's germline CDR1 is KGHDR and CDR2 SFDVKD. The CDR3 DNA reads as TGTGCCACCAGTGGCCTGGGGGGGGCCGGGGAGTTCTTC. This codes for CATSGLGGAGEFF.